This T cell receptor beta chain was retrieved from a study of cytomegalovirus exposure and HLA in healthy donors. In the study overall: Among the 398 genotyped donors, 65% to 85% were placed in the Caucasian-associated ancestry cluster.

Findings of the study overall: Productive status was seen about 90% or about 30% of the time for most TCR beta V segments in an earlier analysis. Sequencing depth across donors, presence/absence analyses assumed, was roughly uniform.

A note on this clone: Its target is unknown.

13 Jbeta primers and 60 Vbeta primers were used for the PCR. Some clones are missing from TCRdb's copy, which holds only in-frame ones; the method was immunoSEQ multiplex PCR. The sample lists over 150,000 clones, 84% seen once, with 4.5% to 5.5% in the top ten. Source material: PBMCs. The sequence came from a girl aged 10 to 17 in good health and CMV-seropositive.

The CDR3 sequence is CASSVEGQGLSAFF. The CDR3 DNA reads TGTGCCAGCAGCGTAGAAGGACAGGGGCTTTCCGCTTTCTTT. V is TRBV9 and J is TRBJ1-1; TRBD1 agrees at 9 bases. CDR3 length: 14 amino acids. V lost 0 bases to trimming and J lost 11 bases; unmatched junction nucleotides: 8. CDR1 SGDLS and CDR2 YYNGEE come from the germline V gene.